This T cell receptor (beta chain) was sequenced in a study of blood T cells in healthy people across ages. A word on this clonotype: Its antigen is undetermined.

Then a second PCR, running about 6 to 11 cycles, was carried out with a sample-barcoded 5' primer and a J-beta primer mix. Using its own MiXCR run on the 5' RACE reads, TCRdb lists one record per CDR3 protein. Seen here are 900,000 to 950,000 distinct CDR3 sequences, about 27% observed once, and the top ten hold roughly a tenth. The study's findings and limits: Whereas aged donors had fewer naive CD4+ cells, long-lived donors had more of them and higher diversity.

The V gene lost 6 bases and the J gene lost 4 bases, with 16 bases spanning the gap. CDR3 size: 15 residues. These same data were also listed under a study on T cells of mothers and their children. That study reports: Pairs that are related and pairs that are unrelated have TCR recombination output shaped similarly by thymic selection.

The origin of this receptor is a woman aged 40 to 50 in good health. The sample consisted of blood. The chain has TRBV12-3 or TRBV12-4 and TRBJ2-1; a possible D gene is TRBD2 (5 bases). In DNA, the CDR3 is TGTGCCAGCAGCTTGGACTGGGAATTTTACAATGAGCAGTTCTTC. Its protein is CASSLDWEFYNEQFF.